This T cell receptor (beta chain) was recorded in a study of shared clonotypes between healthy human individuals. Overall study: Donors consisted of two women and a few men between 18 and 49. There were three CD4 naive, three CD4 memory, two CD8 naive and one CD8 memory plates per donor.

Data came from immunoSEQ multiplex PCR; TCRdb stores just in-frame clones and leaves some out. The table lists roughly 2,500,000 clones, 80% to 95% of them singletons. V lost 2 bases and J 5 bases, leaving 9 bases between the germline ends. The CDR3 has 14 residues. The germline CDR1 and CDR2 sequences are SGHTA and FQGTGA. In the case of this clone: Its specificity is not known. Other DNA sequences of this sample code for an identical CDR3.

General study findings and limits: Naive subsets usually exceeded memory subsets in estimated richness. Clonotype sharing among donors was expected to depend on sequencing depth.

What was sequenced was naive CD4+ T cells from PBMCs. Subset described: CD45RA+ positively selected. This sequence joins TRBV7-3 and TRBJ2-2; D remains unclear. The sequence came from a young man in good health. Some clones in this sample may be carry-over from other donors' samples. The CDR3 reads CASSLSGTTGELFF. In nucleotides, the CDR3 is TGTGCCAGCAGCTTATCGGGTACAACCGGGGAGCTGTTTTTT.